A selection of T cell receptor beta chains follows, all from one sample in a study of naive and memory T cell subsets. TCRdb called the 5' RACE reads again in MiXCR, with one record for every CDR3 protein. The sample has about 48,000 distinct CDR3 sequences; 4% to 5% are singletons. Receptor source: a female donor in good health. Both conserved end residues are part of each CDR3. The D gene is left open where the match is weak. Not every row has a clone size; where given, it reads once, few, many or a size class.

cdr3_nt cdr3_aa v_call clone_size d_call j_call
TGTGCCAGCAGCACCAGAGGAGGGGAGGAGACCCAGTACTTC CASSTRGGEETQYF TRBV7-2 many . TRBJ2-5
TGTGCCAGCAGTGCGGGGACCGGGGAGCTGTTTTTT CASSAGTGELFF TRBV6-6 many . TRBJ2-2
TGCAGCGGTACCTTAGGACCCTACAATGAGCAGTTCTTC CSGTLGPYNEQFF TRBV29-1 few . TRBJ2-1
TGCAGTGCGCGCGAAGCTCAGGGTCTCCTCTACGAGCAGTACTTC CSAREAQGLLYEQYF TRBV20-1 many . TRBJ2-7
TGTGCCAGTAGTATTGGGGCAGGTACTACACAAGAGACCCAGTACTTC CASSIGAGTTQETQYF TRBV19 many . TRBJ2-5
TGCGCCAGCAGCTTGGGACAGGGAAGGACTGAAGCTTTCTTT CASSLGQGRTEAFF TRBV5-1 many TRBD1 TRBJ1-1
TGTGCCAGCAGCAAGGACCCTACTCGGGGGACTGAAGCTTTCTTT CASSKDPTRGTEAFF TRBV6-5 many . TRBJ1-1
TGTGCCAGCAGTTTACCCCGCCTAGCGGGAGGGCCCAGCTCCTACAATGAGCAGTTCTTC CASSLPRLAGGPSSYNEQFF TRBV28 many TRBD2 TRBJ2-1
TGTGCCAGCAGCCCGACTCCGGGGGCGAGTGGCTACACCTTC CASSPTPGASGYTF TRBV3-1 . . TRBJ1-2
TGTGCCAGCAGCTTAATTGCAGGGGATACAGATACGCAGTATTTT CASSLIAGDTDTQYF TRBV7-8 many . TRBJ2-3
TGTGCCAGCAGCTTGGAGGGACTAGTAGAGACCCAGTACTTC CASSLEGLVETQYF TRBV5-6 many TRBD2 TRBJ2-5
TGTGCCAGCAGCCAAGTTGTCTCGGGCATTCAGTACTTC CASSQVVSGIQYF TRBV3-1 many . TRBJ2-4
TGTGCCACCACACCCCACGAGCAGTACTTC CATTPHEQYF TRBV12-3/TRBV12-4 many . TRBJ2-7
TGCAGCGTTGCGCCGTACCAAGAGACCCAGTACTTC CSVAPYQETQYF TRBV29-1 many . TRBJ2-5
TGCAGCGTTGAAGGAGTTGGAAACACCATATATTTT CSVEGVGNTIYF TRBV29-1 many . TRBJ1-3
TGTGCCAGTAGCCCCCAGGGGTTGGGCAATCAGCCCCAGCATTTT CASSPQGLGNQPQHF TRBV19 . . TRBJ1-5
TGCGCCAGCAGCTTGGCCACGGGGTTGCTAGCGGGAGACTACAATGAGCAGTTCTTC CASSLATGLLAGDYNEQFF TRBV5-1 . TRBD2 TRBJ2-1
TGTGCCAGCAGCCAAGATGACGCGAGCTCCTACAATGAGCAGTTCTTC CASSQDDASSYNEQFF TRBV4-2 many . TRBJ2-1
TGTGCCAGCAGTCTAGGTCCCGTACGGGGGAGAGCCGGGGAGCTGTTTTTT CASSLGPVRGRAGELFF TRBV28 many . TRBJ2-2
TGCGCCAGCGAAAAGACTGGCACAGATACGCAGTATTTT CASEKTGTDTQYF TRBV5-1 many . TRBJ2-3
TGTGCCAGCAGCCCTCTGGGACGGAAGAACACTGAAGCTTTCTTT CASSPLGRKNTEAFF TRBV5-4 many . TRBJ1-1
TGCAGCGCACAACAGGGGGCTGTGGTTGACACTGAAGCTTTCTTT CSAQQGAVVDTEAFF TRBV29-1 many TRBD1 TRBJ1-1
TGTGCCAGCAGCTTGGACCTAAGACTAGCGGGGAGAGAGACCCAGTACTTC CASSLDLRLAGRETQYF TRBV5-4 few TRBD2 TRBJ2-5
TGTGCCAGCACCCGACAGGGCACCTACGAGCAGTACTTC CASTRQGTYEQYF TRBV28 many TRBD1 TRBJ2-7